One sample yielded the 27 T cell receptor beta chains listed below, sequenced in a study of cytomegalovirus exposure and HLA in healthy donors. 13 Jbeta primers and 60 Vbeta primers were used for the PCR. Clones were read by immunoSEQ multiplex PCR, and TCRdb kept only the in-frame ones, dropping some. The data hold around 300,000 clones, with approximately 84% observed a single time. The source material was PBMCs. The receptor set was obtained from a middle-aged woman in good health and CMV-seropositive.

The chain recombines TRBV28 with TRBJ1-3, with D hard to call. There are 14 residues in the CDR3. The V gene lost 4 bases and the J gene lost 0 bases, with 7 bases spanning the gap. The germline gives CDR1 MDHEN, CDR2 SYDVKM. Here the CDR3 reads CASSSPHSGNTIYF. CDR3 nucleotide sequence: TGTGCCAGCAGTTCCCCCCACTCTGGAAACACCATATATTTT.

The rearrangement links TRBV5-1 to TRBJ2-6; 7 bases are shared with TRBD1. The CDR3 has 16 residues. V lost 3 bases to trimming and J lost 0 bases; unmatched junction nucleotides: 3. Germline V gives CDR1 SGHRS, CDR2 YFSETQ. CDR3 coding DNA: TGCGCCAGCAGCTGGGACAGCCTCTCTGGGGCCAACGTCCTGACTTTC. Its translation: CASSWDSLSGANVLTF.

The rearrangement links TRBV11-1 to TRBJ2-7; 8 positions match TRBD1. The CDR3 is made up of 15 amino acids. Germline-derived CDR1 and CDR2 are SGHAT and FQDESV (reference sequence). The V gene end was trimmed by 5 bases and the J gene end by 2 bases; junction bases not matched to a gene: 8. CDR3 in amino acids: CASSVSRDRPYEQYF. In nucleotides, the CDR3 is TGTGCCAGCAGCGTTAGCCGGGACAGGCCCTACGAGCAGTACTTC.

The V gene is TRBV7-9, the J gene TRBJ2-7; TRBD1 aligns across 9 bases. The germline V gene has CDR1 SEHNR and CDR2 FQNEAQ (reference sequence). J was trimmed by 10 bases and V by 3 bases; bases with no gene match: 7. The CDR3 is 13 amino acids. The CDR3 coding sequence is TGTGCCAGCAGCTTCCTCGGGACAGGGAGACAGTACTTC. Translating it yields CASSFLGTGRQYF.

The chain has TRBV5-6 and TRBJ2-4; 7 positions match TRBD2. V was pared by 4 bases and J by 7 bases, with 11 bases of the junction left unmatched. Germline CDR1 reads SGHDT; CDR2 reads YYEEEE. The CDR3 contains 15 residues. CDR3 protein: CASSVSGGGRNIQYF. The CDR3 nucleotides read TGTGCCAGCAGCGTATCGGGAGGAGGTCGGAACATTCAGTACTTC. Full variable domain (outside the CDR3, taken from reference TRBV5-6 and TRBJ2-4): DAGVTQSPTHLIKTRGQQVTLRCSPKSGHDTVSWYQQALGQGPQFIFQYYEEEERQRGNFPDRFSGHQFPNYSSELNVNALLLGDSALYLCASSVSGGGRNIQYFGAGTRLSVL.

The rearrangement uses TRBV10-3 and TRBJ2-7; 7 bases line up with TRBD2. CDR3 length equals 16 residues. J lost 5 bases, V lost 1 base, and 11 bases had no gene match. Germline CDR1 and CDR2: ENHRY and SYGVKD. The DNA for the CDR3 is TGTGCCATCAGTGAGTACCCGGGACTATCAAAAGACGAGCAGTACTTC. It yields the protein CAISEYPGLSKDEQYF.

For the CDR3, the DNA is TGCGCCAGCAGCTGGGGAGTAGCGGGAGTAGGAACCGGGGAGCTGTTTTTT. As protein: CASSWGVAGVGTGELFF. The rearrangement joins TRBV5-1 to TRBJ2-2; 9 nucleotides agree with TRBD2. Germline trimming cut 3 bases from V and 5 bases from J; bases unmatched to any gene: 11. In germline, CDR1 is SGHRS, CDR2 YFSETQ. The CDR3 totals 17 residues.

V is TRBV5-1 and J is TRBJ2-2; D ambiguous. V lost 5 bases and J 3 bases, leaving 14 bases between the germline ends. The CDR3 extends over 15 amino acids. Germline V CDR1 and CDR2: SGHRS, YFSETQ. The CDR3 is CASSWMRGDTGELFF. The CDR3 DNA is TGCGCCAGCAGTTGGATGAGAGGAGACACCGGGGAGCTGTTTTTT.

Comment on this clone: A read error may produce the germline difference seen at one junction end. The chain uses TRBV5-8 and TRBJ2-1; 8 bases line up with TRBD2. The germline CDR1 and CDR2 sequences are SGHTS and YDEGEE. There are 13 residues in the CDR3. DNA of the CDR3: TGTGCCAGCAGCTTAGGGGGGAGCGGGAGCCTGCTCTTC. Translating gives CASSLGGSGSLLF.

The chain couples TRBV29-1 to TRBJ1-2; possible D gene TRBD1, 6 bases. Germline CDR1 reads SQVTM; CDR2 reads ANQGSEA. This CDR3 is built from 11 residues. Between the trimmed V and J ends, which lost 4 bases and 8 bases, there was a span of 11 bases. The CDR3 DNA reads as TGCAGCGTTGGACCTGGGGGCGGCTACACCTTC. This gives the protein CSVGPGGGYTF. The full variable domain, completed using reference TRBV29-1 and TRBJ1-2, is SAVISQKPSRDICQRGTSLTIQCQVDSQVTMMFWYRQQPGQSLTLIATANQGSEATYESGFVIDKFPISRPNLTFSTLTVSNMSPEDSSIYLCSVGPGGGYTFGSGTRLTVV.

This clone appeared a few times. This chain links TRBV28 with TRBJ1-1; TRBD1 agrees at 7 bases. The V gene's germline CDR1 is MDHEN and CDR2 SYDVKM. The J segment lost 6 bases and the V segment lost 3 bases, leaving 16 bases of the junction unmatched. The CDR3 is made up of 17 amino acids. CDR3 in amino acids: CASSFRAGPEGAPEAFF. The CDR3, as DNA: TGTGCCAGCAGTTTCCGTGCAGGGCCTGAGGGGGCCCCTGAAGCTTTCTTT.

V and J are TRBV7-8 and TRBJ1-3, with D unresolved. The CDR3 contains 16 residues. Germline CDR1 and CDR2: SGHVS and FQNEAQ. Trimming shortened V by 0 bases and J by 0 bases, and 9 bases separated the two germline ends. The CDR3 DNA follows: TGTGCCAGCAGCTTAGCGCGCGGGATCTCTGGAAACACCATATATTTT. As protein: CASSLARGISGNTIYF.

At least ten counts were recorded for this clone. This chain uses TRBV4-1 with TRBJ2-1, with 10 bases identical to TRBD1. This CDR3 region has 17 residues. V trimming: 1 base; J trimming: 5 bases; junction bases outside the gene matches: 8. Germline values: CDR1 MGHRA, CDR2 YSYEKL. The CDR3 loop is CASSQATRTGGHNEQFF. The CDR3 DNA follows: TGCGCCAGCAGCCAAGCGACCAGGACAGGGGGGCACAATGAGCAGTTCTTC.

The V gene is TRBV7-2, the J gene TRBJ2-5, with 12 nucleotides matching TRBD2. Germline-derived CDR1 and CDR2 are SGHTA and FQGNSA. J gave up 11 bases and V 4 bases, and 11 bases lay outside the gene matches. The CDR3 is made up of 15 amino acids. CDR3 sequence (DNA): TGTGCCAGCAGCTCCCTCGGACTAGCGGGGAGTGAGCAGTACTTC. This encodes CASSSLGLAGSEQYF.

This sequence joins TRBV7-2 and TRBJ1-4, with TRBD1 as a possible D gene (6 bases). Germline V CDR1 and CDR2: SGHTA, FQGNSA. Trimming shortened V by 1 base and J by 4 bases, and 16 bases separated the two germline ends. The CDR3 totals 17 residues. CDR3: CASSLGPPGVYNEKLFF. The CDR3 region has the DNA TGTGCCAGCAGCTTAGGGCCCCCAGGGGTTTATAATGAAAAACTGTTTTTT.

The V call is TRBV5-1, the J call TRBJ2-7, with D possibly TRBD2 on 5 matching bases. Germline CDR1 SGHRS, CDR2 YFSETQ. The CDR3 totals 14 residues. V was trimmed by 1 base and J by 7 bases, leaving 15 bases between them. The CDR3 nucleotides read TGCGCCAGCAGCTTGATCGCGGGTTCGGGGGAGCAGTACTTC. Translated: CASSLIAGSGEQYF.

The chain couples TRBV30 to TRBJ1-6; no firm D call. Between the trimmed V and J ends, which lost 7 bases and 4 bases, there was a span of 14 bases. Germline lookup yields CDR1 GTSNPN and CDR2 SVGIG (reference sequence). The CDR3 runs 14 residues. DNA for the CDR3: TGTGCCTCAGCCGGGTCCTTTTATAATTCACCCCTCCACTTT. Its translation: CASAGSFYNSPLHF.

The chain is built from TRBV5-6 and TRBJ1-6; 9 bases map to TRBD1. The CDR3 extends over 14 amino acids. The J segment lost 10 bases and the V segment lost 4 bases, leaving 6 bases of the junction unmatched. Germline V gives CDR1 SGHDT, CDR2 YYEEEE. CDR3 DNA: TGTGCCAGCAGCCCGGACAGGGGAGTCTCACCCCTCCACTTT. This sequence encodes CASSPDRGVSPLHF.

V usage is TRBV5-4 and J usage is TRBJ2-1, with TRBD2 identical over 13 bases. Trimming took 4 bases from V and 0 from J; bases not matched to a gene: 10. From germline, CDR1 is SGHNT and CDR2 YYREEE (reference sequence). The CDR3 length is 19 residues. CDR3 protein: CASSNGLAGAQSSYNEQFF. Here the CDR3 DNA reads TGTGCCAGCAGCAACGGACTAGCGGGAGCCCAGAGCTCCTACAATGAGCAGTTCTTC.

V usage is TRBV5-8 and J usage is TRBJ2-1; 10 bases agree with TRBD2. V lost 7 bases to trimming and J lost 8 bases; unmatched junction nucleotides: 18. The CDR3 length is 17 residues. Germline values: CDR1 SGHTS, CDR2 YDEGEE. For the CDR3, the DNA is TGTGCCAGCTTACGGCTAGCGGGAGTAGGGGCCCCCCATGAGCAGTTCTTC. Its translation: CASLRLAGVGAPHEQFF.

The chain is built from TRBV7-9 and TRBJ2-7, with 8 bases identical to TRBD2. The ends lost 8 bases at V and 5 bases at J; junction bases unmatched: 8. The CDR3 spans 13 residues. Germline lookup yields CDR1 SEHNR and CDR2 FQNEAQ (reference sequence). The CDR3 DNA reads TGTGCCAGCCGGGGGGGGAGCGGCCACGAGCAGTACTTC. This gives the protein CASRGGSGHEQYF.

CDR3 sequence (DNA): TGTGCCTCCGGGACAGGCACTGAAGCTTTCTTT. It encodes CASGTGTEAFF. This chain links TRBV6-5 with TRBJ1-1; 8 positions match TRBD1. After removal of 11 bases from V and 4 bases from J, the junction contained 3 bases not matched to a gene. The CDR3 totals 11 residues. CDR1 is MNHEY, CDR2 SVGAGI, per germline.

The chain uses TRBV5-4 and TRBJ1-6; D call uncertain. Trimming removed 3 bases at V and 1 base at J, with 14 bases between. This CDR3 is 17 amino acids long. Germline V gene lookup returns CDR1 SGHNT and CDR2 YYREEE (reference sequence). CDR3 coding DNA: TGTGCCAGCAGCTCCGGGAGCCAGAAGTCCTATAATTCACCCCTCCACTTT. Amino acids: CASSSGSQKSYNSPLHF.

The CDR3 coding sequence is TGCAGCGTTGAAGTACGGCGGGGGTCCGAGCAGTACTTC. This sequence encodes CSVEVRRGSEQYF. The chain recombines TRBV29-1 with TRBJ2-7; 7 bases agree with TRBD2. Germline CDR1 is SQVTM and CDR2 is ANQGSEA. The CDR3 totals 13 residues. Trimming at V came to 1 base and at J to 6 bases, leaving 6 bases not matched to a gene.

The V call is TRBV9, the J call TRBJ1-2; possible D gene TRBD1, 5 bases. V was clipped by 4 bases and J by 1 base, with 20 bases between them. Germline V gene data show CDR1 as SGDLS and CDR2 as YYNGEE. This CDR3 contains 17 residues. The CDR3: CASSPSRGGAYNYGYTF. The DNA of the CDR3 is TGTGCCAGCAGCCCATCTCGAGGAGGGGCGTATAACTATGGCTACACCTTC. Full variable domain (outside the CDR3, taken from reference TRBV9 and TRBJ1-2): DSGVTQTPKHLITATGQRVTLRCSPRSGDLSVYWYQQSLDQGLQFLIQYYNGEERAKGNILERFSAQQFPDLHSELNLSSLELGDSALYFCASSPSRGGAYNYGYTFGSGTRLTVV.

This chain connects TRBV11-3 to TRBJ2-7; a weak D match, TRBD2 (7 bases). V lost 2 bases, J lost 2 bases, and 13 bases lay in between. Germline assignment: CDR1 SGHNT and CDR2 YENEEA. The CDR3 length is 15 residues. CDR3 amino acids: CASSLYGGQTYEQYF. CDR3 in DNA: TGTGCCAGCAGCTTATACGGGGGGCAGACCTACGAGCAGTACTTC.

The chain employs TRBV6-1 and TRBJ2-7; 7 nucleotides agree with TRBD1. The CDR3 is 14 residues long. V gave up 4 bases and J gave up 3 bases; unmatched junction bases: 6. CDR1 and CDR2 from the germline V gene are MNHNS and SASEGT. CDR3 bases: TGTGCCAGCAGTGGGGACAGCCAGCTCTACGAGCAGTACTTC. Protein: CASSGDSQLYEQYF.